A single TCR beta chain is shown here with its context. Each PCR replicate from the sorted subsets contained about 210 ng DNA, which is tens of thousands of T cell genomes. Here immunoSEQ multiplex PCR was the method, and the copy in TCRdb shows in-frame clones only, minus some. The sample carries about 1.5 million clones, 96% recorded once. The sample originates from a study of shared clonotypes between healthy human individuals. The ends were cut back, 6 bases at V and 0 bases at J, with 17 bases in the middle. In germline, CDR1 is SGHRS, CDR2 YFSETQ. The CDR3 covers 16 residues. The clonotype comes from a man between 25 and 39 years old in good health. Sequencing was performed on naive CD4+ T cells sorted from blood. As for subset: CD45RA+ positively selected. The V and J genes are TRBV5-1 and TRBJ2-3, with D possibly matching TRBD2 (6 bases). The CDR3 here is CASTPVTGASTDTQYF. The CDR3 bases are TGCGCCAGCACCCCGGTAACGGGAGCTAGCACAGATACGCAGTATTTT.